The present entry profiles one T cell receptor beta chain with its context. Its specificity is unknown. Use of 60 Vbeta and 13 Jbeta primers characterized the PCR. This table comes from immunoSEQ multiplex PCR, and its TCRdb copy is limited to in-frame clones, with some not included. The sample yields some 140,000 clones, about three quarters seen once. The data are from a study of cytomegalovirus exposure and HLA in healthy donors. Findings of the study overall: Reported performance of the classifier showed diagnosis of cytomegalovirus status with high specificity and sensitivity. Researchers catalogued about 150 TCR beta chains as cytomegalovirus-associated. A later analysis associated 16,951 TCR beta sequences with HLA alleles at a 0.05 false discovery rate. Three chains tied to CMV proved CMV antigen-specific in vitro.

The V and J ends lost 7 bases and 1 base respectively, with 7 bases between them. The CDR3 length is 12 residues. Germline loops: CDR1 MNHNS, CDR2 SASEGT. V usage is TRBV6-1 and J usage is TRBJ1-1; D unclear. Sequenced sample: PBMCs. This sequence originates from a man between 45 and 60 years old in good health and CMV-seropositive. The DNA for the CDR3 is TGTGCCAGCAAACGACAGAACACTGAAGCTTTCTTT. It is translated as CASKRQNTEAFF.